The 27 T cell receptor beta chains below were found in one sample sequenced in a study of CD8 T cells in ankylosing spondylitis. A single record per CDR3 protein comes from TCRdb applying MiXCR to the 5' RACE reads. The sample lists approximately 350,000 distinct CDR3 sequences, 20% to 25% occurring once. What was sequenced was blood, either unsorted or a sorted T cell fraction (not recorded which). These receptor sequences come from a male donor with ankylosing spondylitis or in good health (not recorded which).

A few counts support this clonotype. This chain joins TRBV29-1 and TRBJ2-1, with TRBD2 identical over 8 bases. The germline gives CDR1 SQVTM, CDR2 ANQGSEA. This CDR3 is built from 14 residues. The J segment lost 6 bases and the V segment lost 1 base, leaving 5 bases of the junction unmatched. CDR3 DNA: TGCAGCGTTGAAGGCGCGGGAGGACTCAATGAGCAGTTCTTC. This gives the protein CSVEGAGGLNEQFF.

The chain carries TRBV28 and TRBJ1-5, with a possible D match to TRBD1 (5 bases). The germline CDR1 and CDR2 sequences are MDHEN and SYDVKM. Between the trimmed V and J ends, which lost 5 bases and 6 bases, there was a span of 14 bases. The CDR3 is 14 residues long. In DNA form, the CDR3 reads TGTGCCAGCAGTACCCTATGGGGCAGTCAGCCCCAGCATTTT. It yields the protein CASSTLWGSQPQHF.

The chain has TRBV7-9 and TRBJ1-1, with a possible D match to TRBD1 (5 bases). The CDR3 consists of 17 residues. Germline V CDR1 and CDR2: SEHNR, FQNEAQ (reference sequence). V shed 6 bases and J shed 2 bases, with 22 bases lying between them. The CDR3 sequence: CASRSRLTGTGNTEAFF. In nucleotides, the CDR3 is TGTGCCAGCAGAAGCAGGCTAACCGGGACCGGTAACACTGAAGCTTTCTTT. Together with reference TRBV7-9 and TRBJ1-1, the CDR3 gives the full variable domain: DTGVSQNPRHKITKRGQNVTFRCDPISEHNRLYWYRQTLGQGPEFLTYFQNEAQLEKSRLLSDRFSAERPKGSFSTLEIQRTEQGDSAMYLCASRSRLTGTGNTEAFFGQGTRLTVV.

V and J are TRBV7-9 and TRBJ2-3; a weak D match, TRBD2 (6 bases). CDR1 and CDR2 from the germline V gene are SEHNR and FQNEAQ (reference sequence). V lost 5 bases and J lost 5, with 17 bases in between. This CDR3 is built from 15 residues. CDR3 loop: CASSPPRGGGDTQYF. CDR3 sequence (DNA): TGTGCCAGCAGCCCCCCTCGTGGGGGAGGAGATACGCAGTATTTT.

The chain carries TRBV27 and TRBJ2-3; 7 bases line up with TRBD2. The germline V gene encodes CDR1 MNHEY and CDR2 SMNVEV (reference sequence). Unmatched junction bases numbered 5, after V lost 3 bases and J lost 8 bases. This CDR3 spans 13 amino acids. The CDR3 loop is CASSLSGGGTQYF. CDR3 sequence (DNA): TGTGCCAGCAGTTTGTCTGGGGGGGGTACGCAGTATTTT.

The V gene is TRBV4-1, the J gene TRBJ2-7; 8 nucleotides agree with TRBD1. J gave up 3 bases and V 0 bases, and 13 bases lay outside the gene matches. The CDR3 runs 18 residues. In germline, CDR1 is MGHRA, CDR2 YSYEKL. As DNA, the CDR3 is TGCGCCAGCAGCCAAGATCCTCAGACGGACAGGGTCGGCTACGAGCAGTACTTC. Translation gives CASSQDPQTDRVGYEQYF.

This chain links TRBV27 with TRBJ2-6; D is uncertain. V lost 2 bases and J lost 4, with 18 bases in between. The CDR3 has 18 amino acids. CDR1 is MNHEY and CDR2 is SMNVEV in the germline V gene (reference sequence). The CDR3 is CASSLLLQEIPGANVLTF. CDR3 DNA: TGTGCCAGCAGTTTACTATTGCAGGAAATCCCCGGGGCCAACGTCCTGACTTTC. Full variable domain (outside the CDR3, taken from reference TRBV27 and TRBJ2-6): EAQVTQNPRYLITVTGKKLTVTCSQNMNHEYMSWYRQDPGLGLRQIYYSMNVEVTDKGDVPEGYKVSRKEKRNFPLILESPSPNQTSLYFCASSLLLQEIPGANVLTFGAGSRLTVL.

This clonotype was counted a few times. The chain has TRBV12-3 or TRBV12-4 and TRBJ2-1; 8 nucleotides align to TRBD1. V shed 6 bases, J shed 4 bases, and the junction held 11 bases outside the gene matches. This CDR3 has 16 residues. CDR3 region: CASSTRDRGTYNEQFF. The CDR3 DNA is TGTGCCAGCAGCACCAGAGACAGGGGTACATACAATGAGCAGTTCTTC.

This clonotype has only a few counts. The chain couples TRBV12-3 or TRBV12-4 to TRBJ1-4; D unclear. Trimming took off 2 bases at V and 11 bases at J, with 18 bases between the two ends. This CDR3 has 15 residues. CDR3 sequence reads: CASSLRASPKEKLFF. The CDR3 coding sequence is TGTGCCAGCAGTTTACGGGCCTCGCCTAAGGAGAAACTGTTTTTT.

This clonotype occurred many times. This chain connects TRBV3-1 to TRBJ1-3; D gene ambiguous. CDR3 size: 17 residues. Germline V lookup: CDR1 LGHDT, CDR2 YNNKEL (reference sequence). V was cut by 3 bases and J by 0 bases, with 15 bases left in between. The CDR3 DNA follows: TGTGCCAGCAGCCAGACCGGGTGGCAGATCTCTGGAAACACCATATATTTT. This translates into CASSQTGWQISGNTIYF.

This clonotype was detected only a few times. This chain joins TRBV13 and TRBJ2-2; D remains ambiguous. Germline loops: CDR1 PRHDT, CDR2 FYEKMQ (reference sequence). Between the trimmed V and J ends, which lost 5 bases and 7 bases, there was a span of 11 bases. The length of the CDR3 is 13 residues. CDR3 in DNA: TGTGCCAGCAGCCCACCTCATGTCGGGGAGCTGTTTTTT. This translates into CASSPPHVGELFF.

The J gene is TRBJ2-7, the V gene TRBV5-6, with TRBD1 identical over 7 bases. The CDR3 is made up of 15 amino acids. CDR1 is SGHDT, CDR2 YYEEEE, per germline. J gave up 2 bases and V 4 bases, and 9 bases lay outside the gene matches. The CDR3: CASSEGGQPAYEQYF. The CDR3 bases are TGTGCCAGCAGCGAAGGGGGACAGCCAGCCTACGAGCAGTACTTC.

The genes are TRBV11-2 and TRBJ2-2; the D gene is possibly TRBD2 (6 bases). The CDR3 is 18 amino acids. Germline CDR1 is SGHAT and CDR2 is FQNNGV. The V end lost 2 bases, the J end lost 0 bases, and 16 bases lay between the germline ends. CDR3 bases: TGTGCCAGCAGCTTATTCCCGGTAGCGGTCACGAACACCGGGGAGCTGTTTTTT. It is translated as CASSLFPVAVTNTGELFF. The full variable domain, with the rest looked up from reference TRBV11-2 and TRBJ2-2, is EAGVAQSPRYKIIEKRQSVAFWCNPISGHATLYWYQQILGQGPKLLIQFQNNGVVDDSQLPKDRFSAERLKGVDSTLKIQPAKLEDSAVYLCASSLFPVAVTNTGELFFGEGSRLTVL.

This clonotype was seen repeatedly, ten times or more. The chain has TRBV11-2 and TRBJ2-7; no clear D gene. Trimming took 0 bases from V and 2 from J, leaving 5 bases between them. The CDR3 is 13 amino acids. The V gene's germline CDR1 is SGHAT and CDR2 FQNNGV. The CDR3 is CASSLDPAYEQYF. In nucleotides, the CDR3 is TGTGCCAGCAGCTTAGACCCAGCCTACGAGCAGTACTTC.

The sample holds a few counts of this clonotype. V usage is TRBV6-5 and J usage is TRBJ2-5, with D perhaps being TRBD1 or TRBD2 (5 bases each). The germline V gene has CDR1 MNHEY and CDR2 SVGAGI. With 6 bases removed from V and 5 bases from J, the gap between germline ends came to 10 bases. The CDR3 extends over 12 amino acids. The CDR3 sequence: CASRSRGETQYF. The DNA of the CDR3 is TGTGCCAGCAGGTCTCGGGGCGAGACCCAGTACTTC.

The chain carries TRBV20-1 and TRBJ2-7; D is perhaps TRBD1 (6 bases). The V end was cut by 1 base, the J end by 0 bases, with 19 bases between. The germline gives CDR1 DFQATT, CDR2 SNEGSKA (reference sequence). The CDR3 sequence is 17 residues long. The CDR3 spells CSARGWTEGVRSYEQYF. The CDR3 DNA is TGCAGTGCTAGAGGGTGGACTGAGGGGGTTCGCTCCTACGAGCAGTACTTC.

This clonotype occurred a few times. The chain recombines TRBV20-1 with TRBJ2-7; D unresolved. The CDR3 covers 12 residues. Per germline, CDR1 DFQATT and CDR2 SNEGSKA (reference sequence). Trimming removed 4 bases from V and 5 bases from J, with 12 bases in between. The DNA for the CDR3 is TGCAGTGCTATGCGCCGCGGTGACGAGCAGTACTTC. Amino acid sequence: CSAMRRGDEQYF.

This clonotype has just a few counts. The chain joins TRBV27 to TRBJ2-1; D might be TRBD1 or TRBD2, each matching 5 bases. CDR1 and CDR2 (germline): MNHEY, SMNVEV (reference sequence). The germline V and J ends were trimmed by 0 bases and 9 bases, with 12 bases remaining between them. The CDR3 length is 14 residues. The CDR3 DNA sequence: TGTGCCAGCAGTTTATCGGGGGTAGGAGGTGAGCAGTTCTTC. This codes for CASSLSGVGGEQFF.

The table lists this clonotype with a few counts. This chain joins TRBV29-1 and TRBJ1-1; D is uncertain. Germline CDR1 and CDR2: SQVTM and ANQGSEA. The CDR3 spans 11 residues. Trimming took off 4 bases at V and 1 base at J, with 4 bases between the two ends. The CDR3 reads CSVVQNTEAFF. CDR3 DNA sequence: TGCAGCGTTGTCCAGAACACTGAAGCTTTCTTT.

The gene calls are TRBV4-1 and TRBJ2-3, with 11 positions matching TRBD1. The germline V gene encodes CDR1 MGHRA and CDR2 YSYEKL. This CDR3 has 16 amino acids. Losses at the gene ends were 3 bases for V and 5 bases for J; bases not matched to a gene: 7. CDR3 amino acids: CASSHRGQGEGDTQYF. For the CDR3, the DNA is TGCGCCAGCAGCCACCGGGGACAGGGGGAGGGAGATACGCAGTATTTT.

The chain links TRBV2 to TRBJ2-1; the D gene is possibly TRBD1 (5 bases). Deletions cut 11 bases from V and 7 bases from J, with 15 bases between. Germline V CDR1 and CDR2: SNHLY, FYNNEI. This CDR3 has 12 amino acids. CDR3 residues: CACLGAGNEQFF. CDR3 bases: TGTGCCTGCCTAGGGGCAGGGAATGAGCAGTTCTTC.

This clonotype turned up a few times. This chain connects TRBV10-2 to TRBJ1-2; the D gene is possibly TRBD1 (5 bases). Trimming removed 5 bases at V and 3 bases at J, with 10 bases between. Per germline, CDR1 WSHSY and CDR2 SAAADI. CDR3 length equals 13 residues. CDR3 in DNA: TGCGCCAGCAGTACCACGACAGACTATGGCTACACCTTC. This sequence encodes CASSTTTDYGYTF.

V usage is TRBV9 and J usage is TRBJ1-1; D may be TRBD1 (5 bases). The germline V gene encodes CDR1 SGDLS and CDR2 YYNGEE. The CDR3 is 14 residues long. V was clipped by 4 bases and J by 3 bases, with 13 bases between them. CDR3 amino acids: CASSPTGDYTEAFF. The CDR3 DNA reads TGTGCCAGCAGCCCCACGGGGGATTACACTGAAGCTTTCTTT.

This clonotype was counted a few times. The CDR3 DNA reads TGCAGTGCTCGGCTTGGAGGGGCAGGCGACTACTACGAGCAGTACTTC. It is translated as CSARLGGAGDYYEQYF. V and J are TRBV20-1 and TRBJ2-7, with D perhaps TRBD2 (6 bases). CDR3 length equals 16 residues. Deletions cut 5 bases from V and 3 bases from J, with 23 bases between. Germline CDR1 and CDR2: DFQATT and SNEGSKA (reference sequence).

This clonotype has just a few counts. The chain combines TRBV27 with TRBJ2-7, with D maybe TRBD2 (5 bases). Looked up from germline, CDR1 is MNHEY and CDR2 is SMNVEV (reference sequence). This CDR3 has 15 amino acids. Trimming removed 1 base from V and 1 base from J, with 11 bases in between. The CDR3, as DNA: TGTGCCAGCAGTTTATTATCTGGACTTTCCTACGAGCAGTACTTC. Amino acids: CASSLLSGLSYEQYF.

V and J are TRBV2 and TRBJ2-1, with 7 nucleotides matching TRBD1. The CDR3 length is 12 residues. The trim removed 8 bases at V and 6 bases at J, leaving 4 bases unmatched. Germline CDR1 and CDR2: SNHLY and FYNNEI. CDR3 sequence (DNA): TGTGCCAGCGACAGGGATGCCAATGAGCAGTTCTTC. Residues: CASDRDANEQFF.

This CDR3 is CASTPGGTSGGSSQYF. The CDR3 region has the DNA TGTGCCAGCACCCCAGGCGGCACTAGCGGGGGGTCCTCACAGTATTTT. The chain employs TRBV27 and TRBJ2-3, with 12 bases lining up with TRBD2. Germline CDR1 and CDR2: MNHEY and SMNVEV (reference sequence). The CDR3 consists of 16 residues. The V and J ends lost 7 bases and 12 bases, in that order; junction bases with no gene match: 17.